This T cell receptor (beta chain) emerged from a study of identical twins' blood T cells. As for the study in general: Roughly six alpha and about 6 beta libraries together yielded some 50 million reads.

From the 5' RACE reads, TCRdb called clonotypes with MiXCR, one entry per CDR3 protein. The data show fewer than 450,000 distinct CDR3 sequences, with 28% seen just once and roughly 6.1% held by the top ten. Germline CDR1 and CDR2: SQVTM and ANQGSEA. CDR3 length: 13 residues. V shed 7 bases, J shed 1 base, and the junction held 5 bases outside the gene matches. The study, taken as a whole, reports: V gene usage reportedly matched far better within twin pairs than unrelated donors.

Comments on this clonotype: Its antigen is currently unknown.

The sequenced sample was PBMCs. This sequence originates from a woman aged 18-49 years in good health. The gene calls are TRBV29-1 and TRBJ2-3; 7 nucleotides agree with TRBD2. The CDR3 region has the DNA TGCAGCGCCCGGGACTATCGCACAGATACGCAGTATTTT. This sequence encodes CSARDYRTDTQYF.